The clone carrying this T cell receptor beta chain was counted a few times. What it binds is unknown. This sample is drawn from a study of blood T cells in healthy people across ages. Study-level results: Shifts in expanded clonotypes may have been confounded by donor CMV status, which was unknown. A roughly linear age-dependent decrease characterized TCR beta diversity per million T cells.

J was trimmed by 3 bases and V by 2 bases; bases with no gene match: 7. The CDR3 covers 16 residues. Germline V gene lookup returns CDR1 SGHAT and CDR2 FQNNGV. Extraction of total RNA produced a minimum of 5 micrograms from each sample. For the second PCR, which ran for about 7 to 11 cycles, a sample-barcoded 5' primer and a J-beta primer mix were used. Paired-end reads containing CDR3 totaled no fewer than 3 million for each sample. TCRdb analysed the 5' RACE reads with MiXCR anew, one entry per CDR3 protein. The data show 650,000 to 1,000,000 distinct CDR3 sequences, 46% seen once. The sequencing sample was made of blood. This chain links TRBV11-2 with TRBJ2-3, with TRBD2 identical over 8 bases. The TCR originated in an elderly man in good health. The CDR3 spells CASSLNSGGGTDTQYF. The CDR3 region has the DNA TGTGCCAGCAGCTTAAACAGCGGGGGAGGGACAGATACGCAGTATTTT.